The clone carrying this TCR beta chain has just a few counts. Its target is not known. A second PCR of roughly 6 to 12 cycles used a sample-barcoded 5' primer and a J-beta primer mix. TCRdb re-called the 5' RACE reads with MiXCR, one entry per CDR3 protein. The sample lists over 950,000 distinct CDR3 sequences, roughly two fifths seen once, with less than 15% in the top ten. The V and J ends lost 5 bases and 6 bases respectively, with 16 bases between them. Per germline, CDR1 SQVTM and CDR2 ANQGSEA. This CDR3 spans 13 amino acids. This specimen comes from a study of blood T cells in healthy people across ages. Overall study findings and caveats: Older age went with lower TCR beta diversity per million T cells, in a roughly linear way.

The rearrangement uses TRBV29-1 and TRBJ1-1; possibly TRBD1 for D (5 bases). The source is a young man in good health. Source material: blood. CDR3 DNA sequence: TGCAGCGTTCGCCCCTCCAGGGACGCTGAAGCTTTCTTT. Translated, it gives CSVRPSRDAEAFF. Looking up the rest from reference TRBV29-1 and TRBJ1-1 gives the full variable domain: SAVISQKPSRDICQRGTSLTIQCQVDSQVTMMFWYRQQPGQSLTLIATANQGSEATYESGFVIDKFPISRPNLTFSTLTVSNMSPEDSSIYLCSVRPSRDAEAFFGQGTRLTVV.